Here is one T cell receptor beta chain with its context. This clonotype appeared many times. There is no known antigen for this receptor. No quality values exist for individual bases; no much larger clone is one base distant. This record comes from a study of Graves' ophthalmopathy and Graves' hyperthyroidism (dated by TCRdb to 2017 to 2018). In the study overall: Peripheral blood samples were taken at the time of initial diagnosis, before any treatment was given. The study used signatures of the TCR beta repertoire to tell Graves' ophthalmopathy apart from Graves' hyperthyroidism and to predict which patients would progress to ophthalmopathy. In total, 135 blood samples were TCR-sequenced: approximately 42 ophthalmopathy, some 80 hyperthyroidism and some 17 hyperthyroidism-to-ophthalmopathy patients. A discovery set of 100 patients (43 ophthalmopathy, 57 stable hyperthyroidism) was enrolled to explore V-J signatures distinguishing ophthalmopathy from hyperthyroidism. An independent validation cohort comprised 18 hyperthyroidism patients and over 15 patients who later progressed from hyperthyroidism to ophthalmopathy. In roughly 6 hyperthyroidism patients, T-cell repertoires of thyroid tissue and blood were compared. Following sample collection, hyperthyroidism patients were given methimazole at a starting dose of 30 mg daily, and ophthalmopathy patients were given high-dose intravenous methylprednisolone. The approximately 90 discovery patients were randomly split 7:3 into training and test sets.

Ophthalmopathy patients were characterized by moderately to severely active disease, a Clinical Activity Score of at least 3, a NOSPECS grade of at least 4, and a disease duration under 3 months. Anyone with other autoimmune diseases, uncontrolled infections, pregnancy or lactation was excluded from the study. Diagnosis relied on clinical symptoms, serum thyroxine, TRAb, thyroid ultrasound and orbital computed tomography. PBMCs were isolated from about 9.1 ml of fresh peripheral blood by Ficoll-Paque density gradient centrifugation. Total RNA was extracted using Trizol reagent, and RNA quality was checked on an Agilent 2100 Bioanalyzer. The junction carries 17 bases between V and J, which are trimmed by 4 bases and 5 bases respectively. The germline V gene yields MGHDK for CDR1 and SYGVNS for CDR2. The CDR3, from cysteine to phenylalanine, totals 15 residues. Of the read, only the CDR3 DNA is kept; its 45 bases are in frame from base 1.

Summary of the overall study and its limitations: In validation, the model predicted ophthalmopathy progression with about 71% sensitivity and roughly 72% specificity; 12 predicted patients were CT-confirmed with GO in a median of approximately 6.2 months. No statistical method was used to set the sample size in advance, and the investigators knew which group each participant was assigned to. Among expanded thyroid clonotypes with frequency above 0.001, most also showed up in blood, which suggests that blood repertoires may reflect the thyroid immune response. The 13-signature model separated ophthalmopathy from stable hyperthyroidism with approximately 85% sensitivity and 81.08% specificity in cross-validation, and 80%/75% in the test set.

For repertoire sequencing, the TCR beta CDR3 regions were amplified from RNA transcripts. The first round of RT-PCR was done with HTBI primers and the Qiagen OneStep RT-PCR kit, and was followed by a second round of multiplex PCR, then size selection and purification. The libraries underwent paired-end sequencing with 100 bp reads on an Illumina HiSeq2000. Processing in the source paper ran as follows. Reads were processed with SOAPnuke, discarding reads with adapters, uncalled bases, mean Phred below 15, or no exact constant-primer or identifier match. COPE v1.2.5 was used to merge high-quality paired reads. Unique nucleotide sequences were defined as clonotypes and aligned to IMGT TRB V, D and J references using MiTCR v1.1. Analysis was restricted to V-J combinations with a frequency above 0.0001, which covered 98% to 99.2% of repertoires. A TCR clonal expansion and chaos score per V-J combination was defined as the ratio of F50 clonal expansion to chaos observed in the TCRdist matrix. Welch's t-statistics and random forest were used to reduce features to 13 V-J combinations, which were fed into a naive Bayes classifier. The similarity between thyroid and blood repertoires was quantified using the Morisita-Horn index. Clones were called with MiXCR by TCRdb after fastp trimmed the public reads at Q25, and only in-frame beta chains were retained. A single entry per CDR3 protein holds the most common genes and DNA from its merged rows. These V and J calls rely on TCRdb rather than the paper's analysis. The sample table shows about 180,000 distinct CDR3 sequences, and approximately 38% are seen once. The top ten clonotypes cover about 6% of the sample.

The sequence links TRBV25-1 to TRBJ1-1, with an unclear D gene assignment. Sequenced: peripheral blood. The TCR originated in a woman in her 40s with Graves' ophthalmopathy. Donor details come from another sample of the same person, matched by shared clones. The CDR3 corresponds to CASSGYNRPGTEAFF. The sequence in DNA is TGTGCCAGCAGTGGCTACAATCGTCCGGGGACTGAAGCTTTCTTT.